This is a list of T cell receptor beta chains from one sample in a study of control samples from healthy donors and cancer patients. The table came from immunoSEQ multiplex PCR; TCRdb's copy has only in-frame clones and leaves some out. The sample has around 130,000 clones, 90% to 95% seen once. The sample was PBMCs. The receptor set was obtained from a man between 45 and 60 years old with head and neck cancer. The CDR3 runs from the conserved cysteine through the conserved F or W. The D gene is left open where the match is weak. Expanded clones are given a class, and other clones once, few, many or no size at all.

j_call | clone_size | d_call | v_call | cdr3_aa | cdr3_nt
TRBJ1-5 | - | TRBD1 | TRBV10-1 | CASTDRGHQPQHF | TGCGCCAGCACTGACAGGGGTCATCAGCCCCAGCATTTT
TRBJ1-2 | once | - | TRBV6-5 | CALMLNYGYTF | TGTGCATTAATGCTGAACTATGGCTACACCTTC
TRBJ1-2 | once | - | TRBV4-2 | CASSQGAGSYGYTF | TGTGCCAGCAGCCAGGGCGCAGGGAGCTATGGCTACACCTTC
TRBJ1-1 | - | - | TRBV5-1 | CASSLAWTAMNTEAFF | TGCGCCAGCAGCTTGGCTTGGACAGCTATGAACACTGAAGCTTTCTTT
TRBJ2-2 | once | - | TRBV19 | CASSVVGNTGELFF | TGTGCCAGTAGTGTGGTTGGGAACACCGGGGAGCTGTTTTTT
TRBJ1-1 | - | TRBD1 | TRBV18 | CASSPLTGGGTEAFF | TGTGCCAGCTCACCACTGACAGGGGGTGGGACTGAAGCTTTCTTT
TRBJ1-1 | once | - | TRBV18 | CASSPHRDTEAFF | TGTGCCAGCTCACCCCACAGGGACACTGAAGCTTTCTTT
TRBJ2-1 | - | TRBD2 | TRBV7-2 | CASSPTRLAGGQFF | TGTGCCAGCAGCCCGACCCGACTAGCGGGGGGGCAGTTCTTC
TRBJ2-3 | - | - | TRBV7-3 | CASSPGPDTQYF | TGTGCCAGCAGCCCCGGGCCAGATACGCAGTATTTT
TRBJ1-3 | - | - | TRBV9 | CASRREESGNTIYF | TGTGCCAGCAGGAGGGAGGAATCTGGAAACACCATATATTTT
TRBJ2-7 | - | - | TRBV7-9 | CASSSGRGHEQYF | TGTGCCAGCAGCTCGGGGCGGGGCCACGAGCAGTACTTC
TRBJ1-6 | - | - | TRBV28 | CASRLAGYNSPLHF | TGTGCCAGCAGGCTGGCTGGCTATAATTCACCCCTCCACTTT
TRBJ2-3 | - | - | TRBV4-2 | CASSQEASRGRGDTQYF | TGTGCCAGCAGCCAAGAGGCTTCGCGGGGGCGTGGGGATACGCAGTATTTT
TRBJ2-5 | - | TRBD2 | TRBV18 | CASSSVPRGGQETQYF | TGTGCCAGCTCATCCGTTCCGCGGGGGGGCCAAGAGACCCAGTACTTC
TRBJ2-1 | - | TRBD1 | TRBV19 | CASRDRRNNYNEQFF | TGTGCCAGTAGGGACAGGCGAAACAATTACAATGAGCAGTTCTTC
TRBJ2-3 | few | - | TRBV27 | CASSLGQRDTQYF | TGTGCCAGCAGTTTAGGGCAGCGGGATACGCAGTATTTT
TRBJ1-1 | - | TRBD1 | TRBV6-5 | CASRVDRGAGAFF | TGTGCCAGCAGGGTCGACAGGGGAGCGGGAGCTTTCTTT
TRBJ1-1 | - | - | TRBV20-1 | CSAAGGEAFF | TGCAGTGCTGCCGGGGGTGAAGCTTTCTTT
TRBJ1-5 | - | - | TRBV6-5 | CASRPQGGSNQPQHF | TGTGCCAGCAGGCCCCAGGGTGGCAGCAATCAGCCCCAGCATTTT
TRBJ2-1 | - | - | TRBV12-5 | CASGLGWEQFF | TGTGCTAGTGGTTTGGGCTGGGAGCAGTTCTTC
TRBJ1-2 | - | TRBD1 | TRBV7-9 | CASSSPGQGTYGYTF | TGTGCCAGCAGCTCTCCGGGACAGGGTACCTATGGCTACACCTTC
TRBJ2-3 | - | TRBD2 | TRBV7-2 | CASSWTSGGADTQYF | TGTGCCAGCAGCTGGACTAGCGGGGGCGCAGATACGCAGTATTTT
TRBJ1-3 | - | TRBD1 | TRBV5-6 | CASSLERRGHGNTIYF | TGTGCCAGCAGCTTGGAACGCAGGGGGCACGGAAACACCATATATTTT
TRBJ2-5 | - | - | TRBV7-2 | CASSLRPAIRETQYF | TGTGCCAGCAGCTTACGGCCAGCGATAAGGGAGACCCAGTACTTC
TRBJ1-1 | - | - | TRBV6-2/TRBV6-3 | CASSLGGTGNTEAFF | TGTGCCAGCAGTTTGGGGGGGACCGGGAACACTGAAGCTTTCTTT
TRBJ1-5 | - | - | TRBV6-2/TRBV6-3 | CASSYSAQGSISPQHF | TGTGCCAGCAGTTACTCGGCTCAAGGATCAATCAGCCCCCAGCATTTT
TRBJ1-2 | - | - | TRBV24-1 | CATSLRSYAGYTF | TGTGCCACCAGTCTAAGGTCCTATGCGGGCTACACCTTC
TRBJ2-3 | - | TRBD2 | TRBV6-5 | CASSYLRGGDTQYF | TGTGCCAGCAGTTACTTGCGGGGAGGGGATACGCAGTATTTT
TRBJ2-1 | - | - | TRBV12-3/TRBV12-4 | CASSFQGFNEQFF | TGTGCCAGCAGTTTCCAGGGATTCAATGAGCAGTTCTTC
TRBJ2-3 | - | - | TRBV7-3 | CASRNTGSDTQYF | TGTGCCAGCAGAAATACAGGGTCCGATACGCAGTATTTT
TRBJ1-3 | - | - | TRBV3-1/TRBV3-2 | CASSSRGNTIYF | TGTGCCAGCAGCTCCCGGGGGAACACCATATATTTT